This T cell receptor (beta chain) was recovered during a study of shared clonotypes between healthy human individuals. Study outcomes and limitations: Limited genetic and exposure-history diversity came from having few donors.

A few counts support this clone. Its target is not known. Since a far larger clone is one base different, this is likely a read error. The assay ran at deep level. Profiled with immunoSEQ multiplex PCR; TCRdb holds only in-frame clones, not every one. The data show about 500,000 clones, around 77% seen once. Source material: PBMCs. The sequence came from a woman aged 40 to 50 in good health. Some clones in this sample may be carry-over from other donors' samples.

CDR3 nucleotide sequence: TGTGCCTGGAGAAGGGCGGGGAACACTGAAGCTTTCTTT. It codes for CAWRRAGNTEAFF. The chain couples TRBV30 to TRBJ1-1; D gene uncertain. The CDR3 has 13 amino acids. Germline V lookup: CDR1 GTSNPN, CDR2 SVGIG (reference sequence). V was cut by 3 bases and J by 1 base, with 9 bases left in between.